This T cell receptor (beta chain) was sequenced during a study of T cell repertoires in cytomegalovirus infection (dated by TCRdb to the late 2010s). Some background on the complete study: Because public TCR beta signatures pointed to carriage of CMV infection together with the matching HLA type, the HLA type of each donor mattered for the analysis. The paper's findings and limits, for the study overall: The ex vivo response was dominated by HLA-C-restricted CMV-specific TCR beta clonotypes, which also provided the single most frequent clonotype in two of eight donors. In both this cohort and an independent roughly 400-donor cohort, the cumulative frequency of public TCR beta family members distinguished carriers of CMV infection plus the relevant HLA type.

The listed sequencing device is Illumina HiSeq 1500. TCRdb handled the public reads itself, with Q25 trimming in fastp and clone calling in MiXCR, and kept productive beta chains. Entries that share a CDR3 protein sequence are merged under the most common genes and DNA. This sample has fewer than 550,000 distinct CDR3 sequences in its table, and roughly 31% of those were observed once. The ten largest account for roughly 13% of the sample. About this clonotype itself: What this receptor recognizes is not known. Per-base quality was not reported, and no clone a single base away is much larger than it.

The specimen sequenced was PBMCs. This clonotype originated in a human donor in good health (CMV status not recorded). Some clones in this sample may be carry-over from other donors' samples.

The DNA reads as follows: TGTGCCAGCAGCGTCTTGGGACTAGCTAGCCGTGAGCAGTTCTTC. Its protein is CASSVLGLASREQFF. The receptor chain draws on TRBV9 and TRBJ2-1, with 9 bases aligning to TRBD2. Its CDR3 holds 15 amino acids, cysteine through phenylalanine. Only the CDR3 part of the read is kept: 45 bases, read in frame from the first base. According to the germline V gene, CDR1 reads SGDLS and CDR2 reads YYNGEE. Trimming leaves V shorter by 2 bases and J shorter by 9 bases, with the junction holding 9 bases beyond the gene matches.